This TCR beta chain came from a study of T cell clonality in common variable immunodeficiency. Patients and controls were mostly of Caucasian heritage. Donors gave roughly 5 to 8 ml heparinized peripheral whole blood. Here immunoSEQ multiplex PCR was the method, and the copy in TCRdb shows in-frame clones only, minus some. The sample includes about 28,000 clones, none of them occurring once. Study-wide results and limits: Compared with healthy controls, CVID subjects showed increased TCRbeta clonality, mostly in about a third. In common variable immunodeficiency, TCR beta chains reportedly carried fewer deletions and N-nucleotide insertions.

On this clone itself: Its target is unknown. The read halts 3 residues ahead of the CDR3 end, with the missing end drawn from the germline J gene.

Trimming took off 4 bases at V and 2 bases at J, with 13 bases between the two ends. The CDR3 runs to 14 residues. CDR1 and CDR2 (germline): SGHKS, YYEKEE (reference sequence). The V and J genes are TRBV5-5 and TRBJ2-7, with D perhaps TRBD1 (6 bases). The sequencing sample was made of peripheral blood mononuclear cells. This clonotype originated in a human donor with common variable immunodeficiency. The DNA read from the CDR3 is TGTGCCAGCAGCCCACCGTCAGGGGCCTACGAG. It is translated as CASSPPSGAYE. The CDR3, in full, reads CASSPPSGAYEQYF.